This entry describes one TCR beta chain. V lost 2 bases and J 10 bases, leaving 12 bases between the germline ends. There are 13 residues in the CDR3. The germline V gene has CDR1 MNHEY and CDR2 SMNVEV (reference sequence). The sample comes from a study of T cell changes during pregnancy in multiple sclerosis. Produced via immunoSEQ multiplex PCR; TCRdb's table is partial and in-frame only. Of about 66,000 clones listed, 91% are singletons. The receptor comes from a female donor with multiple sclerosis, enrolled in a pregnancy study. The sample here was CD8+ T cells from peripheral blood mononuclear cells, taken before pregnancy. The chain couples TRBV27 to TRBJ1-5; D perhaps matches TRBD1 (5 bases). The DNA for the CDR3 is TGTGCCAGCAGTTTAGGCTGGGGCAATCCCCAGCATTTT. Residues: CASSLGWGNPQHF.